Listed below are T cell receptor beta chains from one sample, sequenced in a study of T-cell memory formation after mild COVID-19. TCRdb re-analysed the 5' RACE reads in MiXCR, keeping a single row per CDR3 protein. This table holds under 250,000 distinct CDR3 sequences, roughly a tenth found once. Sequenced sample: PBMCs or a T cell subset sorted from them (not recorded which). These receptors were collected from a man aged 18 to 29 who had mild COVID-19 (a few samples of this study predate the infection). Cell type and time point are not known. The CDR3 runs from the conserved cysteine through the conserved F or W. A D gene is named only where the DNA matches it firmly. Not every row has a clone size; where given, it reads once, few, many or a size class.

>TRBV6-2/TRBV6-3|TRBJ1-3|NA|few
TGTGCCAGCAGTTATCGGGACTCACGGAGCTCTGGAAACACCATATATTTT
CASSYRDSRSSGNTIYF
>TRBV19|TRBJ1-5|TRBD1|NA
TGTGCCAGTAGTCCGGGACAGCATAATCAGCCCCAGCATTTT
CASSPGQHNQPQHF
>TRBV5-1|TRBJ1-1|TRBD1|NA
TGCGCCAGCAGCTTCCAGGGACAGACTGAAGCTTTCTTT
CASSFQGQTEAFF
>TRBV7-2|TRBJ2-1|NA|NA
TGTGCCAGCAGCGGTAGTTTCAATGAGCAGTTCTTC
CASSGSFNEQFF
>TRBV15|TRBJ1-5|NA|NA
TGTGCCACCAGCAGAGTCGATCAAGACAGGCTCCAGCCCCAGCATTTT
CATSRVDQDRLQPQHF
>TRBV4-3|TRBJ1-2|NA|few
TGCGCCAGCAGCCCGACCGTTGCTGGTGGCTACACCTTC
CASSPTVAGGYTF
>TRBV5-5|TRBJ1-2|NA|NA
TGTGCCAGCAGCTTGGGACCTTCTCCCTCCACCTTC
CASSLGPSPSTF
>TRBV7-2|TRBJ2-5|TRBD2|few
TGTGCCAGCAGCTTAGAGACTAGCGGGGGGGCGGAGACCCAGTACTTC
CASSLETSGGAETQYF
>TRBV12-3/TRBV12-4|TRBJ2-1|NA|many
TGTGCCAGCAGTGTGACAGGAAATGAGCAGTTCTTC
CASSVTGNEQFF
>TRBV5-1|TRBJ2-1|NA|few
TGCGCCAGCAGTGACCAGGGGAGCTCCTACAATGAGCAGTTCTTC
CASSDQGSSYNEQFF
>TRBV11-2|TRBJ2-5|NA|many
TGTGCCAGCTCCCTCAGGGGGCGGGGAGGGGAGACCCAGTACTTC
CASSLRGRGGETQYF
>TRBV7-2|TRBJ2-3|NA|NA
TGTGCCAGCAGCTTAGGTGTGGGAGATACGCAGTATTTT
CASSLGVGDTQYF
>TRBV10-3|TRBJ2-4|NA|NA
TGTGCCATCCTAAACGCGGTTAAAAACATTCAGTACTTC
CAILNAVKNIQYF
>TRBV7-2|TRBJ1-5|NA|NA
TGTGCCAGCAGCTTAGAAGTAGGCGAGTATCAGCCCCAGCATTTT
CASSLEVGEYQPQHF
>TRBV25-1|TRBJ2-3|TRBD1|many
TGTGCCAGCGCCGGGACAGGATATACAGATACGCAGTATTTT
CASAGTGYTDTQYF
>TRBV6-2/TRBV6-3|TRBJ2-7|NA|NA
TGTGCCAGCAGTTACATGGTATCCGAGCAGTACTTC
CASSYMVSEQYF
>TRBV6-6|TRBJ1-6|TRBD1|many
TGTGCCAGCAGCCGCCAGCTGGGACAGCTTAATTCACCCCTCCACTTT
CASSRQLGQLNSPLHF
>TRBV20-1|TRBJ2-2|NA|many
TGCAGTGCTATGGGCACCGGGGAGCTGTTTTTT
CSAMGTGELFF
>TRBV7-2|TRBJ1-1|NA|many
TGTGCCAGCAGCCCGGACTGGGGGGTGACTGAAGCTTTCTTT
CASSPDWGVTEAFF
>TRBV7-9|TRBJ1-5|NA|few
TGTGCCAGCACCACCGGGGCGGGGCCCCAGCATTTT
CASTTGAGPQHF
>TRBV4-1|TRBJ1-2|TRBD1|NA
TGCGCCAGCAGCCAAGAGCCAGGGGGTAACTATGGCTACACCTTC
CASSQEPGGNYGYTF
>TRBV2|TRBJ2-1|NA|few
TGTGCCAGCAGTACGGACTCCTACTCCTACAATGAGCAGTTCTTC
CASSTDSYSYNEQFF
>TRBV4-3|TRBJ1-4|TRBD1|NA
TGCGCCAGCAGCCAGCCGGGACAGTCTAATGAAAAACTGTTTTTT
CASSQPGQSNEKLFF
>TRBV15|TRBJ2-3|NA|few
TGTGCCACCAGCAGAGCGGGGGGCACAGATACGCAGTATTTT
CATSRAGGTDTQYF
>TRBV5-6|TRBJ2-1|NA|many
TGTGCCAGCAGCTTGGTGAGCGTCGATGAGCAGTTCTTC
CASSLVSVDEQFF
>TRBV7-8|TRBJ2-7|NA|NA
TGTGCCAGCAGCTTACCAGGGTTCTACGAGCAGTACTTC
CASSLPGFYEQYF
>TRBV7-9|TRBJ2-2|TRBD1|NA
TGTGCCAGCAGCAGGACAGGGAGCAACACCGGGGAGCTGTTTTTT
CASSRTGSNTGELFF
>TRBV12-3/TRBV12-4|TRBJ1-3|NA|NA
TGTGCCAGCAGTTTAGTGGGACAAAGAAGTGGAAACACCATATATTTT
CASSLVGQRSGNTIYF
>TRBV7-3|TRBJ2-1|TRBD2|few
TGTGCCAGCAGCGCCCTAGCGGATTACAATGAGCAGTTCTTC
CASSALADYNEQFF
>TRBV7-9|TRBJ2-1|TRBD1|few
TGTGCCAGCAGCTTTGCACAGGGGGCCGGGTACAATGAGCAGTTCTTC
CASSFAQGAGYNEQFF
>TRBV7-9|TRBJ1-5|TRBD1|few
TGTGCCAGCAGCTCCGGGACAGGGGGCGTTTTAAAACAGCCCCAGCATTTT
CASSSGTGGVLKQPQHF
>TRBV5-1|TRBJ2-1|TRBD1|many
TGCGCCAGCACCTGGACAGGGTCGAGCTCCTACAATGAGCAGTTCTTC
CASTWTGSSSYNEQFF
>TRBV7-2|TRBJ1-5|NA|NA
TGTGCCAGCAGCTTGAGGGGAACTCAGCCCCAGCATTTT
CASSLRGTQPQHF
>TRBV5-1|TRBJ1-1|NA|few
TGCGCCAGCAGCTTGGAGGTAGCCAGGGCTGAAGCTTTCTTT
CASSLEVARAEAFF
>TRBV5-1|TRBJ1-2|TRBD1|NA
TGCGCCAGCAGGGAGGCCCCGGGCAGACAGGGGGGACATGGCTACACCTTC
CASREAPGRQGGHGYTF
>TRBV6-5|TRBJ1-2|NA|few
TGTGCCAGCAGTTACTCTCTCCAGGGAACACTCTATGGCTACACCTTC
CASSYSLQGTLYGYTF
>TRBV4-1|TRBJ1-6|NA|few
TGCGCCAGCAGCCAAGGGGGCGCGTCACCCCTCCACTTT
CASSQGGASPLHF
>TRBV27|TRBJ1-2|NA|few
TGTGCCAGCAGTTCAAGTAACTATGGCTACACCTTC
CASSSSNYGYTF
>TRBV27|TRBJ2-5|TRBD1|NA
TGTGCCAGCAGTGCGGACAGGGCCTACGACCAGTACTTC
CASSADRAYDQYF
>TRBV28|TRBJ2-2|TRBD2|many
TGTGCCAGCAGTTTAATGGGAGGGGCGAACACCGGGGAGCTGTTTTTT
CASSLMGGANTGELFF
>TRBV5-6|TRBJ2-4|NA|many
TGTGCCAGCAGCCCGGGGACACCTAACATTCAGTACTTC
CASSPGTPNIQYF
>TRBV11-1|TRBJ2-2|NA|few
TGTGCCAGCAGCTTAGCGGAGAACACCGGGGAGCTGTTTTTT
CASSLAENTGELFF
>TRBV20-1|TRBJ2-1|NA|NA
TGCAGTGCTAGAGATCAGCGGCCCTCCTACAATGAGCAGTTCTTC
CSARDQRPSYNEQFF
>TRBV20-1|TRBJ2-5|NA|many
TGCAGTGCGGGGGCTAGTGGGGCCGAGACCCAGTACTTC
CSAGASGAETQYF
>TRBV7-7|TRBJ2-5|NA|NA
TGTGCTAGCAGCTTAGGAACTGGGGGCGGCCAGTACTTC
CASSLGTGGGQYF